Each of the 3 T cell receptor beta chains below was sequenced from the same sample in a study of CD4 and CD8 cells across lung adenocarcinoma regions. TCRdb recomputed calls from the PCR reads with MiXCR, one row per CDR3 protein. The sample consists of over 15,000 distinct CDR3 sequences, roughly half of them appearing once. What was sequenced was CD8+ T cells from the center of a lung tumor. These receptors all come from a female donor with lung adenocarcinoma. The CD4 and CD8 labels of this study may be unreliable.

This clonotype was observed many times. The rearrangement uses TRBV7-2 and TRBJ2-1; 10 nucleotides match TRBD2. Matching the DNA end better, TRBJ2-7 makes the J call doubtful. The CDR3 has 15 residues. CDR1 and CDR2 (germline): SGHTA, FQGNSA. CDR3 coding DNA: TGTGCCAGCAGCTCCCGGTCTAGCGGGAGTAGAGAGCAGTACTTC. This translates into CASSSRSSGSREQYF.

As to this clonotype: One base away lies a much larger clone, so this may be a sequencing read error. The rearrangement joins TRBV6-4 to TRBJ2-1, with D hard to call. Near its end, the DNA agrees better with TRBJ2-5, so the J call may be wrong. CDR1 MRHNA and CDR2 SNTAGT come from the germline V gene. The CDR3 runs to 13 residues. The CDR3 reads CASSDGQVQTQYF. CDR3 nucleotides: TGTGCCAGCAGTGACGGTCAGGTCCAGACCCAGTACTTC.

This sequence joins TRBV6-1 and TRBJ2-3; TRBD1 matches 10 bases. Trimming at V came to 9 bases and at J to 1 base, leaving 16 bases not matched to a gene. Germline loops: CDR1 MNHNS, CDR2 SASEGT. CDR3 length: 18 amino acids. The CDR3 reads CARRTGTGDLKGTDTQYF. In DNA, the CDR3 is TGTGCCAGGCGAACCGGGACAGGGGACCTTAAGGGCACAGATACGCAGTATTTT.